One sample yielded the 13 T cell receptor beta chains listed below, sequenced in a study of cytomegalovirus exposure and HLA in healthy donors. PCR primers comprised 60 Vbeta and 13 Jbeta primers. TCRdb keeps only in-frame clones here, not all; method: immunoSEQ multiplex PCR. The sample yields about 94,000 clones, about three fifths seen once. Sequences were obtained from PBMCs. These receptors all stem from a young man in good health and CMV-seronegative.

V and J are TRBV4-1 and TRBJ1-1, with D possibly matching TRBD1 (5 bases). Trimming stripped 3 bases from V and 0 bases from J, with 11 bases between. The germline V gene has CDR1 MGHRA and CDR2 YSYEKL. This CDR3 is built from 15 residues. The CDR3 region is CASSQPAGLNTEAFF. The CDR3 nucleotides are TGCGCCAGCAGCCAGCCCGCAGGGTTGAACACTGAAGCTTTCTTT.

The chain links TRBV11-2 to TRBJ2-5, with TRBD2 as a possible D gene (6 bases). V was pared by 8 bases and J by 2 bases, with 15 bases between. Per the germline V gene, CDR1 is SGHAT and CDR2 is FQNNGV. This CDR3 region has 14 residues. In nucleotides, the CDR3 is TGTGCCAGCCGTCGACCCGGGAGACAAGAGACCCAGTACTTC. This encodes CASRRPGRQETQYF.

The chain links TRBV4-3 to TRBJ2-7; tentatively, D is TRBD1 (6 bases). The CDR3 has 16 residues. Trimming stripped 1 base from V and 5 bases from J, with 18 bases between. Looked up from germline, CDR1 is LGHNA and CDR2 is YSLEER. The DNA of the CDR3 is TGCGCCAGCAGCCAAGGTTTAGGACAGCGACCCCACGAGCAGTACTTC. Translating gives CASSQGLGQRPHEQYF.

J is TRBJ1-6 and V is TRBV5-1; TRBD1 agrees at 11 bases. Germline V gives CDR1 SGHRS, CDR2 YFSETQ. The junction had 7 bases not matched to a gene; V was cut back by 4 bases and J by 13 bases. There are 14 residues in the CDR3. The CDR3 region is CASSLGQGDGPLHF. The CDR3 nucleotides read TGCGCCAGCAGCCTGGGACAGGGGGACGGGCCCCTCCACTTT.

CDR3 coding DNA: TGTGCCAGCAGCTTAGCAGGCCCGGGAGGCTACACCTTC. Translating gives CASSLAGPGGYTF. This sequence joins TRBV7-6 and TRBJ1-2, with D hard to call. Trimming removed 0 bases from V and 8 bases from J, with 10 bases in between. The germline V gene has CDR1 SGHVS and CDR2 FNYEAQ. This CDR3 comprises 13 residues.

The chain combines TRBV18 with TRBJ2-1, with D possibly being TRBD2 (6 bases). Germline V gives CDR1 KGHSH, CDR2 LQKENI. V shed 4 bases and J shed 6 bases, with 10 bases lying between them. This CDR3 is built from 13 residues. The CDR3 region is CASSRDLFNEQFF. The CDR3 coding sequence is TGTGCCAGCTCACGGGACTTGTTCAATGAGCAGTTCTTC. The full variable domain, rest sourced from reference TRBV18 and TRBJ2-1, is NAGVMQNPRHLVRRRGQEARLRCSPMKGHSHVYWYRQLPEEGLKFMVYLQKENIIDESGMPKERFSAEFPKEGPSILRIQQVVRGDSAAYFCASSRDLFNEQFFGPGTRLTVL.

The V gene is TRBV10-3, the J gene TRBJ1-1; 10 bases fit TRBD1. Germline CDR1 and CDR2: ENHRY and SYGVKD. With V trimmed by 4 bases and J by 1 base, 3 bases remained unmatched. The CDR3 runs 15 residues. The CDR3: CAISVRQGANTEAFF. CDR3 sequence (DNA): TGTGCCATCAGTGTGCGACAGGGGGCGAACACTGAAGCTTTCTTT.

The rearrangement links TRBV11-1 to TRBJ2-7; D unclear. The CDR3 consists of 14 residues. Per germline, CDR1 SGHAT and CDR2 FQDESV (reference sequence). V was clipped by 1 base and J by 2 bases, with 9 bases between them. The CDR3 region has the DNA TGTGCCAGCAGCTTAGGCGGAGACCCCTACGAGCAGTACTTC. This encodes CASSLGGDPYEQYF.

V gene TRBV10-3 combines with J gene TRBJ2-3, with 9 bases aligning to TRBD2. The CDR3 covers 16 residues. V was clipped by 4 bases and J by 4 bases; unmatched bases: 9. Germline V CDR1 and CDR2: ENHRY, SYGVKD. This CDR3 is CAISAYPGLASDTQYF. The CDR3 DNA reads as TGTGCCATCAGTGCCTATCCAGGACTAGCGTCAGATACGCAGTATTTT.

The chain employs TRBV5-1 and TRBJ2-7; the D gene is possibly TRBD1 (5 bases). V lost 0 bases to trimming and J lost 0 bases, with 13 bases between them. CDR1 SGHRS and CDR2 YFSETQ come from the germline V gene. CDR3 size: 16 residues. The CDR3 sequence is CASSLEQALRSYEQYF. In DNA, the CDR3 is TGCGCCAGCAGCTTGGAACAGGCTTTGCGCTCCTACGAGCAGTACTTC.

This chain links TRBV7-2 with TRBJ2-3; 7 bases are shared with TRBD2. The CDR3 totals 16 residues. CDR1 SGHTA and CDR2 FQGNSA come from the germline V gene. Losses at the gene ends were 0 bases for V and 0 bases for J; bases not matched to a gene: 3. CDR3 nucleotide sequence: TGTGCCAGCAGCTTAGCCGGGACTATGAGCACAGATACGCAGTATTTT. Encoded protein: CASSLAGTMSTDTQYF.

The J gene is TRBJ1-1, the V gene TRBV25-1; 7 positions agree with TRBD1. The length of the CDR3 is 14 residues. Unmatched junction bases numbered 2, after V lost 4 bases and J lost 0 bases. Germline loops: CDR1 MGHDK, CDR2 SYGVNS. CDR3 nucleotides: TGTGCCAGCAGTGGACAGGGAGTGAACACTGAAGCTTTCTTT. It specifies CASSGQGVNTEAFF. Supplemented by reference TRBV25-1 and TRBJ1-1, the full variable domain reads EADIYQTPRYLVIGTGKKITLECSQTMGHDKMYWYQQDPGMELHLIHYSYGVNSTEKGDLSSESTVSRIRTEHFPLTLESARPSHTSQYLCASSGQGVNTEAFFGQGTRLTVV.

The V call is TRBV7-3, the J call TRBJ2-1, with TRBD2 as a possible D gene (5 bases). Germline V lookup: CDR1 SGHTA, CDR2 FQGTGA. The CDR3 is 16 amino acids. Trimming shortened V by 5 bases and J by 0 bases, and 14 bases separated the two germline ends. The CDR3 here is CASSLRGWSSYNEQFF. In DNA, the CDR3 is TGTGCCAGCAGCCTAAGAGGGTGGAGCTCCTACAATGAGCAGTTCTTC.